The clone carrying this T cell receptor beta chain was recorded only once. Its cognate antigen is unknown. These data come from a study of CD8+ T cells in alopecia areata. Study results and caveats: In patients, TCRs were shared less clearly than in mice, and HLA may possibly be involved. Among the cells sequenced in scalp samples are also the resident alphabeta T cells of normal skin.

Extracted RNA was reverse transcribed, and the resulting cDNA served as sequencing template. Generated by immunoSEQ multiplex PCR, the TCRdb table keeps only in-frame clones and is missing some. The sample lists around 150,000 clones, less than 75% occurring once. Trimming shortened V by 2 bases and J by 1 base, and 16 bases separated the two germline ends. This CDR3 comprises 16 residues. Germline CDR1 is SGHRS and CDR2 is YFSETQ. The source of this sequence is a human donor in good health. Sample: CD8+ T cells sorted from blood. The chain recombines TRBV5-1 with TRBJ2-7, with D perhaps TRBD1 or TRBD2 (5 bases each). The CDR3 sequence is CASSFFGGRDSYEQYF. The DNA for the CDR3 is TGCGCCAGCAGCTTCTTTGGGGGTCGGGATTCCTACGAGCAGTACTTC.